The 2 T cell receptor beta chains listed next were all sequenced from one sample in a study of cytomegalovirus exposure and HLA in healthy donors (dated by TCRdb to between 2016 and 2019). The method was the immunoSEQ multiplex PCR assay. For the multiplex PCR, a mixture combining 60 forward primers for TCR Vbeta segments and 13 reverse primers for TCR Jbeta segments was used. TCRdb stores this immuneACCESS table with in-frame sequences only. Part of the clones is absent; in the studies checked, under half of the shortfall reflects unresolved V genes, and no reason is known for the rest. The sample contains 95,000 to 150,000 clones, roughly 66% of them found a single time. The ten largest clones add up to 1.5% of the sample. Sequenced input: PBMCs. The receptors were sampled from a man between 18 and 29 years old in good health and CMV-seronegative.

The rearrangement uses TRBV29-1 and TRBJ1-2; 7 bases fit TRBD1. In germline, CDR1 is SQVTM, CDR2 ANQGSEA. The CDR3 has 13 residues. The J segment lost 5 bases and the V segment lost 6 bases, leaving 9 bases of the junction unmatched. The CDR3 loop is CSVQITGAYGYTF. The CDR3 nucleotides read TGCAGCGTCCAGATCACAGGGGCGTATGGCTACACCTTC. The entire variable domain, with the rest obtained from reference TRBV29-1 and TRBJ1-2, is as follows: SAVISQKPSRDICQRGTSLTIQCQVDSQVTMMFWYRQQPGQSLTLIATANQGSEATYESGFVIDKFPISRPNLTFSTLTVSNMSPEDSSIYLCSVQITGAYGYTFGSGTRLTVV.

This clone was seen a handful of times. The rearrangement joins TRBV18 to TRBJ2-7; 8 bases agree with TRBD1. CDR1 and CDR2 (germline): KGHSH, LQKENI. With 5 bases clipped from V and 6 bases from J, the junction kept 9 bases outside the gene matches. The CDR3 runs to 14 residues. The CDR3 protein is CASSSTGVGSEQYF. The CDR3 DNA is TGTGCCAGCTCATCGACAGGGGTCGGTTCCGAGCAGTACTTC.